This paragraph reports one T cell receptor (beta chain). Its antigen is currently unknown. Some clones are missing from TCRdb's copy, which holds only in-frame ones; the method was immunoSEQ multiplex PCR. The data contain around 140,000 clones, 80% to 90% of them singletons. The data derive from a study of T cell responses to AZD1222 COVID-19 vaccine. Across the study: Pooling was applied to second doses at about 4 or about 12 weeks.

The V gene lost 8 bases and the J gene lost 7 bases, with 17 bases spanning the gap. CDR1 and CDR2 (germline): PRHDT, FYEKMQ (reference sequence). The CDR3 is made up of 13 amino acids. Study-level findings and limits: Mostly white British, mostly female donors; authors suggested clonal diversity may be underestimated.

Material: peripheral blood, obtained on day 0 of AZD1222 vaccination. The TCR originated in an adult in good health. The V gene is TRBV13, the J gene TRBJ1-2; unclear D gene. CDR3 DNA sequence: TGTGCCAGCGCCAGAGGAGGGCCCCCTGGCTACACCTTC. Encoded protein: CASARGGPPGYTF.